One sample yielded the 25 T cell receptor beta chains listed below, sequenced in a study of cytomegalovirus exposure and HLA in healthy donors. 60 Vbeta and 13 Jbeta primers were used in PCR. Sequencing used immunoSEQ multiplex PCR; TCRdb keeps in-frame clones, though not all of them. This table has some 64,000 clones, 70% to 90% appearing once. The sample was PBMCs. The receptors shown here come from a man between 25 and 39 years old in good health and CMV-seropositive.

In this sample, this clone turned up a few times. V gene TRBV5-6 combines with J gene TRBJ1-5; unclear D gene. Germline CDR1 and CDR2: SGHDT and YYEEEE. The CDR3 is 13 residues long. Trimming removed 4 bases from V and 7 bases from J, with 12 bases in between. The CDR3 DNA is TGTGCCAGCAGCGCCCTTAATAGACAGCCCCAGCATTTT. It encodes CASSALNRQPQHF.

This chain joins TRBV10-1 and TRBJ2-3; D possibly corresponds to TRBD2 (6 bases). CDR1 WNHNN and CDR2 SYGVQD come from the germline V gene (reference sequence). V was cut by 0 bases and J by 2 bases, with 9 bases left in between. CDR3 length equals 15 residues. The CDR3 protein is CASSESSGPTDTQYF. CDR3 bases: TGCGCCAGCAGTGAGTCGAGCGGGCCCACAGATACGCAGTATTTT.

The chain links TRBV14 to TRBJ2-1; D might be TRBD1 (5 bases). The CDR3 runs 14 residues. Germline loops: CDR1 SGHDN, CDR2 FVKESK. Trimming left V 0 bases short and J 12 bases short, with 15 bases between. The CDR3, as DNA: TGTGCCAGCAGCCAAGATCGGCAGGGCTCTGCGCAGTTCTTC. It encodes CASSQDRQGSAQFF.

The rearrangement joins TRBV7-2 to TRBJ2-1; D not resolved. Per the germline V gene, CDR1 is SGHTA and CDR2 is FQGNSA. V was shortened by 4 bases and J by 5 bases, with 12 bases between the two germline ends. This CDR3 region has 14 residues. The CDR3 sequence is CASSSLGAHNEQFF. For the CDR3, the DNA is TGTGCCAGCAGCTCCCTAGGCGCCCACAATGAGCAGTTCTTC.

V gene TRBV30 combines with J gene TRBJ2-7, with 7 bases lining up with TRBD1. CDR1 is GTSNPN, CDR2 SVGIG, per germline (reference sequence). J gave up 7 bases and V 2 bases, and 8 bases lay outside the gene matches. The CDR3 is made up of 13 amino acids. CDR3 sequence: CAWSPGGLREQYF. The CDR3 nucleotides read TGTGCCTGGAGTCCAGGGGGTTTGAGGGAGCAGTACTTC.

The chain links TRBV9 to TRBJ1-2; D remains ambiguous. CDR1 SGDLS and CDR2 YYNGEE come from the germline V gene. Trimming took 3 bases from V and 4 from J, leaving 16 bases between them. This CDR3 comprises 15 residues. The CDR3 spells CASSAPVIDGYGYTF. The CDR3 DNA follows: TGTGCCAGCAGCGCTCCGGTCATTGATGGCTATGGCTACACCTTC.

The chain combines TRBV30 with TRBJ2-2; a possible D gene is TRBD1 (5 bases). Trimming pared 4 bases from V and 2 bases from J, leaving 14 bases between. Germline-derived CDR1 and CDR2 are GTSNPN and SVGIG (reference sequence). This CDR3 spans 15 amino acids. CDR3 sequence (DNA): TGTGCCTGGAAGGTAGTCAGGGCTAACACCGGGGAGCTGTTTTTT. It codes for CAWKVVRANTGELFF.

The CDR3 nucleotides read TGTGCCAGCAGTTTCCCCACACAGGGGAATGGCTACACCTTC. It yields the protein CASSFPTQGNGYTF. The genes are TRBV6-6 and TRBJ1-2, with 7 bases identical to TRBD1. The junction had 8 bases not matched to a gene; V was cut back by 4 bases and J by 6 bases. The CDR3 contains 14 residues. Looked up from germline, CDR1 is MNHNY and CDR2 is SVGAGI (reference sequence).

The chain has TRBV18 and TRBJ2-3; D gene uncertain. Deletions cut 3 bases from V and 4 bases from J, with 11 bases between. From germline, CDR1 is KGHSH and CDR2 LQKENI. The CDR3 is 14 residues long. The CDR3 sequence: CASSPSGESDTQYF. As DNA, the CDR3 is TGTGCCAGCTCACCGTCGGGTGAATCAGATACGCAGTATTTT.

This clone has just one count. J is TRBJ1-1 and V is TRBV9; no clear D gene. Trimming shortened V by 3 bases and J by 1 base, and 13 bases separated the two germline ends. Germline assignment: CDR1 SGDLS and CDR2 YYNGEE. The CDR3 loop spans 15 amino acids. CDR3 DNA sequence: TGTGCCAGCAGCGCTGTGACTACGGGGAACACTGAAGCTTTCTTT. Protein sequence: CASSAVTTGNTEAFF.

The rearrangement joins TRBV5-1 to TRBJ1-2; a weak D match, TRBD1 (5 bases). Germline assignment: CDR1 SGHRS and CDR2 YFSETQ. Trimming took 2 bases from V and 6 from J, leaving 11 bases between them. The CDR3 loop spans 13 amino acids. The CDR3 DNA sequence: TGCGCCAGCAGCTTCAGGGTTATCGATGGCTACACCTTC. The encoded protein is CASSFRVIDGYTF.

The rearrangement uses TRBV29-1 and TRBJ2-7, with 11 nucleotides matching TRBD1. V shed 4 bases, J shed 2 bases, and the junction held 13 bases outside the gene matches. From germline, CDR1 is SQVTM and CDR2 ANQGSEA. The CDR3 consists of 17 residues. The CDR3 DNA sequence: TGCAGCGTTGCGGGACAGGGGGGGAGCGGGAGAACCTACGAGCAGTACTTC. Translated: CSVAGQGGSGRTYEQYF.

The chain links TRBV6-1 to TRBJ2-3; a weak D match, TRBD2 (7 bases). Trimming took off 7 bases at V and 7 bases at J, with 18 bases between the two ends. Germline loops: CDR1 MNHNS, CDR2 SASEGT. The CDR3 has 14 residues. CDR3 sequence (DNA): TGTGCCAGCAAAGATAGGGGGGGCCGAAATACGCAGTATTTT. Protein sequence: CASKDRGGRNTQYF.

CDR3 residues: CASRFEVTGGDQPQHF. As DNA, the CDR3 is TGTGCCAGCAGGTTTGAAGTGACAGGGGGGGACCAGCCCCAGCATTTT. The chain carries TRBV5-5 and TRBJ1-5; TRBD1 aligns across 9 bases. The CDR3 totals 16 residues. After removal of 5 bases from V and 7 bases from J, the junction contained 13 bases not matched to a gene. CDR1 and CDR2 (germline): SGHKS, YYEKEE (reference sequence).

The chain joins TRBV9 to TRBJ1-1; TRBD1 aligns across 11 bases. CDR1 is SGDLS and CDR2 is YYNGEE in the germline V gene. The CDR3 contains 15 residues. J lost 6 bases, V lost 3 bases, and 7 bases had no gene match. For the CDR3, the DNA is TGTGCCAGCAGCGGAGGGACAGGGGGAAGGGCTGAAGCTTTCTTT. It yields the protein CASSGGTGGRAEAFF.

The gene calls are TRBV10-3 and TRBJ1-1; 9 bases agree with TRBD1. Looked up from germline, CDR1 is ENHRY and CDR2 is SYGVKD. V shed 9 bases and J 1 base; nucleotides not matched to a gene: 3. There are 13 residues in the CDR3. CDR3 sequence reads: CAIQGAGNTEAFF. The CDR3, as DNA: TGTGCCATACAGGGGGCTGGGAACACTGAAGCTTTCTTT.

This sequence joins TRBV5-1 and TRBJ1-2; 11 positions match TRBD1. Germline CDR1 reads SGHRS; CDR2 reads YFSETQ. The CDR3 covers 14 residues. V shed 4 bases and J 4 bases; nucleotides not matched to a gene: 3. The CDR3 DNA sequence: TGCGCCAGCAGCAAAGGACAGGGGGCCTATGGCTACACCTTC. Translating it yields CASSKGQGAYGYTF. The variable domain in full, completed from reference TRBV5-1 and TRBJ1-2, reads KAGVTQTPRYLIKTRGQQVTLSCSPISGHRSVSWYQQTPGQGLQFLFEYFSETQRNKGNFPGRFSGRQFSNSRSEMNVSTLELGDSALYLCASSKGQGAYGYTFGSGTRLTVV.

Worth noting for this clone: Other DNA sequences of this sample code for an identical CDR3. The CDR3 protein is CASSLEAEETQYF. In DNA form, the CDR3 reads TGTGCCAGCAGCTTAGAGGCAGAAGAGACCCAGTACTTC. The chain employs TRBV11-3 and TRBJ2-5, with D uncertain. Germline V CDR1 and CDR2: SGHNT, YENEEA. V was trimmed by 0 bases and J by 3 bases, leaving 5 bases between them. The CDR3 totals 13 residues.

The V call is TRBV18, the J call TRBJ1-3; D is possibly TRBD1 (5 bases). In germline, CDR1 is KGHSH, CDR2 LQKENI. Trimming removed 2 bases at V and 6 bases at J, with 14 bases between. CDR3 length: 15 amino acids. CDR3 in DNA: TGTGCCAGCTCACCAGAGCGAGGGACTGAAAACACCATATATTTT. As protein: CASSPERGTENTIYF.

The genes are TRBV25-1 and TRBJ1-1; D remains unclear. The ends were cut back, 2 bases at V and 8 bases at J, with 12 bases in the middle. Germline loops: CDR1 MGHDK, CDR2 SYGVNS. The CDR3 has 13 residues. The CDR3 region is CASSENSRREAFF. CDR3 nucleotides: TGTGCCAGCAGTGAAAACAGTCGCAGAGAAGCTTTCTTT.

The rearrangement uses TRBV7-3 and TRBJ2-7; 10 nucleotides align to TRBD2. The V segment lost 7 bases and the J segment 0 bases; nucleotides outside the gene matches: 15. The germline V gene has CDR1 SGHTA and CDR2 FQGTGA. This CDR3 comprises 18 residues. The CDR3 here is CASIARISGTSVSYEQYF. In DNA, the CDR3 is TGTGCCAGCATCGCTCGAATTTCCGGGACTAGCGTCTCCTACGAGCAGTACTTC.

The rearrangement links TRBV5-4 to TRBJ2-3; 8 bases are shared with TRBD2. Germline values: CDR1 SGHNT, CDR2 YYREEE (reference sequence). J lost 6 bases, V lost 0 bases, and 9 bases had no gene match. The CDR3 runs 16 residues. The CDR3 loop is CASSLVASGPTDTQYF. The CDR3 DNA reads TGTGCCAGCAGCTTGGTGGCTAGCGGGCCCACGGATACGCAGTATTTT.

In its sample, this clone was seen a few times. The chain has TRBV5-8 and TRBJ2-5; TRBD2 might be the D (6 bases). Trimming cost V 4 bases and J 3 bases, with 16 bases left between them. This CDR3 has 15 amino acids. Germline CDR1 is SGHTS and CDR2 is YDEGEE. The CDR3 loop is CASSPKVWGEETQYF. CDR3 coding DNA: TGTGCCAGCAGCCCTAAGGTCTGGGGGGAAGAGACCCAGTACTTC.

This chain links TRBV2 with TRBJ2-7, with D perhaps TRBD1 (6 bases). Between the trimmed V and J ends, which lost 1 base and 4 bases, there was a span of 20 bases. The CDR3 spans 17 residues. Germline CDR1 reads SNHLY; CDR2 reads FYNNEI. DNA for the CDR3: TGTGCCAGCAGTGAAGTCGGGGTGCAGGGGTTGTATTACGAGCAGTACTTC. Protein: CASSEVGVQGLYYEQYF.

This chain connects TRBV6-5 to TRBJ1-5, with 8 bases aligning to TRBD1. Germline CDR1 is MNHEY and CDR2 is SVGAGI. The CDR3 length is 15 residues. The trim removed 4 bases at V and 2 bases at J, leaving 4 bases unmatched. The CDR3 loop reads CASSLTGVGNQPQHF. CDR3 in DNA: TGTGCCAGCAGTTTGACAGGGGTCGGCAATCAGCCCCAGCATTTT.